This TCR beta chain was sequenced in a study of blood T cell repertoires in COVID-19. The germline CDR1 and CDR2 sequences are LNHDA and SQIVND (reference sequence). The CDR3 runs to 15 residues. Trimming removed 5 bases from V and 3 bases from J; junction bases left unmatched: 7. Data came from immunoSEQ multiplex PCR; TCRdb stores just in-frame clones and leaves some out. The profile shows around 200,000 clones, around 84% of them singletons. The sequenced sample was peripheral blood. The chain recombines TRBV19 with TRBJ2-3; 8 nucleotides agree with TRBD1. The sequence was obtained from a woman at least 80 years old with active or convalescent COVID-19. This CDR3 reads CASSVTGGGTDTQYF. The DNA for the CDR3 is TGTGCCAGTAGTGTTACAGGGGGAGGTACAGATACGCAGTATTTT. Full variable domain (rest looked up from reference TRBV19 and TRBJ2-3): DGGITQSPKYLFRKEGQNVTLSCEQNLNHDAMYWYRQDPGQGLRLIYYSQIVNDFQKGDIAEGYSVSREKKESFPLTVTSAQKNPTAFYLCASSVTGGGTDTQYFGPGTRLTVL.